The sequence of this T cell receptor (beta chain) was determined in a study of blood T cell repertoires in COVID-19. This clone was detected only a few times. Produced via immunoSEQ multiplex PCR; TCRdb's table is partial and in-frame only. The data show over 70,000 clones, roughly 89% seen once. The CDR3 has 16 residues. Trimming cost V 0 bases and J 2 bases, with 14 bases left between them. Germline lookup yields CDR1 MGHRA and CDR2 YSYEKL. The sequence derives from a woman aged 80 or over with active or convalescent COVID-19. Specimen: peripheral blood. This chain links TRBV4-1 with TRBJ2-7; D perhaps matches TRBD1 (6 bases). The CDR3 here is CASSQEWGHAAYEQYF. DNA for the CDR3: TGCGCCAGCAGCCAAGAATGGGGACACGCAGCCTACGAGCAGTACTTC.